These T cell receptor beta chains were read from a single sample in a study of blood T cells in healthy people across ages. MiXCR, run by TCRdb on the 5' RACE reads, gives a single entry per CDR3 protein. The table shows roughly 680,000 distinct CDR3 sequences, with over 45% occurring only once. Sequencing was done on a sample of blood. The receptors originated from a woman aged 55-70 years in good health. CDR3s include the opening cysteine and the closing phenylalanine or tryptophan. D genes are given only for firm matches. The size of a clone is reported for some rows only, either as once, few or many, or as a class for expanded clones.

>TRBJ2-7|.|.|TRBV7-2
CASSRNPSYEQYF
TGTGCCAGCAGCCGGAACCCGTCCTACGAGCAGTACTTC
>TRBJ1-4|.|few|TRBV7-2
CASSPGVANEKLFF
TGTGCCAGCAGCCCTGGTGTCGCTAATGAAAAACTGTTTTTT
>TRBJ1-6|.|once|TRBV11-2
CASRLTRGGHNSPLHF
TGTGCCAGCAGACTAACCAGGGGAGGACATAATTCACCCCTCCACTTT
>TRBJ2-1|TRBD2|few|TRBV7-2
CASSSTSGRAILNEQFF
TGTGCCAGCAGCTCGACTAGCGGGAGGGCTATTCTCAATGAGCAGTTCTTC
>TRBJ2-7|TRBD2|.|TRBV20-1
CSAPSGRGTYEQYF
TGCAGTGCTCCTTCCGGGAGGGGTACCTACGAGCAGTACTTC
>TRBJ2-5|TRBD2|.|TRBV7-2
CASSGWATGGETQYF
TGTGCCAGCAGCGGTTGGGCCACCGGGGGGGAGACCCAGTACTTC
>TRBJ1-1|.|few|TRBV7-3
CASSLSENTEAFF
TGTGCCAGCAGTTTATCAGAAAACACTGAAGCTTTCTTT
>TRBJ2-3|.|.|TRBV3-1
CASSQARPPDTQYF
TGTGCCAGCAGCCAAGCCCGTCCACCAGATACGCAGTATTTT
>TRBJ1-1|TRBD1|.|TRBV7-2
CASKGGPGGGTEAFF
TGTGCCAGCAAAGGAGGGCCAGGGGGCGGCACTGAAGCTTTCTTT
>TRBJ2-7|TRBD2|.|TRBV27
CASSQAGEGPISYEQYF
TGTGCCAGCAGTCAAGCGGGAGAAGGCCCGATATCCTACGAGCAGTACTTC
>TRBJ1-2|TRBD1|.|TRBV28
CASRSTQGTGGYTF
TGTGCCAGCAGGTCGACACAGGGGACGGGTGGCTACACCTTC
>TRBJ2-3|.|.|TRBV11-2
CASSTRPTRATDTQYF
TGTGCCAGCAGCACCCGGCCTACCCGGGCCACAGATACGCAGTATTTT
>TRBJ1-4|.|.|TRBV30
CARGGRDNEKLFF
TGTGCCAGGGGGGGACGGGATAATGAAAAACTGTTTTTT
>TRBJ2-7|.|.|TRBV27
CASSWQRNYEQYF
TGTGCCAGCAGTTGGCAGCGGAACTACGAGCAGTACTTC
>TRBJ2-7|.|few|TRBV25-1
CASSEWGARYEQYF
TGTGCCAGCAGTGAATGGGGGGCCCGCTACGAGCAGTACTTC
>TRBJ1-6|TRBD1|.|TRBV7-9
CASSSTGTANSPLHF
TGTGCCAGCAGCTCAACCGGGACAGCTAATTCACCCCTCCACTTT
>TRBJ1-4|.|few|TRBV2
CASMYVIEKLFF
TGTGCCAGCATGTATGTTATCGAAAAACTGTTTTTT
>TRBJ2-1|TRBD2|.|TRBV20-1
CSARVRLAGPYNEQFF
TGCAGTGCTAGAGTAAGACTAGCGGGCCCCTACAATGAGCAGTTCTTC
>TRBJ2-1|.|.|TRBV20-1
CSAVSGSYNEQFF
TGCAGTGCTGTTAGCGGTTCCTACAATGAGCAGTTCTTC
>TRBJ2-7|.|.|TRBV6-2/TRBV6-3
CASRLRPSYNEQYF
TGTGCCAGCAGACTCCGTCCCTCGTACAATGAGCAGTACTTC
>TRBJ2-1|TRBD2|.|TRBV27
CASIAGGFYNEQFF
TGTGCCAGCATAGCGGGAGGTTTTTACAATGAGCAGTTCTTC
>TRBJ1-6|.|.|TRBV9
CASSVKGNSPLHF
TGTGCCAGCAGCGTAAAGGGGAATTCACCCCTCCACTTT
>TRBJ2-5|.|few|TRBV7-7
CASSSGGYQETQYF
TGTGCTAGCAGCTCCGGGGGATATCAAGAGACCCAGTACTTC
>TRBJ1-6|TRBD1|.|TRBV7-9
CASSDYRGRASPLHF
TGTGCCAGCAGCGACTACAGGGGGCGAGCTTCACCCCTCCACTTT
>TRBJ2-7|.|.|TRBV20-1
CSAKTGRGSYEQYF
TGCAGTGCCAAAACTGGGCGGGGATCCTACGAGCAGTACTTC
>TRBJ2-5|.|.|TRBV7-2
CASSATPSGWETQYF
TGTGCCAGCAGCGCCACACCCTCCGGGTGGGAGACCCAGTACTTC
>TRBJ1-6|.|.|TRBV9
CASSVAGGQASSSPLHF
TGTGCCAGCAGCGTGGCGGGGGGACAAGCAAGCTCCTCACCCCTCCACTTT
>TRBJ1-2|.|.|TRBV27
CASSRTENRGYTF
TGTGCCAGCAGTCGAACAGAGAACCGGGGCTACACCTTC
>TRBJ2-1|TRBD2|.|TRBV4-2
CASSQEVAGGGNEQFF
TGTGCCAGCAGCCAAGAGGTTGCGGGAGGGGGCAATGAGCAGTTCTTC
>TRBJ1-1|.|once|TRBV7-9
CASSAQGGVTEAFF
TGTGCCAGCAGCGCCCAGGGCGGGGTAACTGAAGCTTTCTTT
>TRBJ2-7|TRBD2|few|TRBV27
CASSRTRTSGSYEQYF
TGTGCCAGCAGTCGGACTCGGACTAGCGGGTCCTACGAGCAGTACTTC
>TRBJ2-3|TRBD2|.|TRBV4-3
CASSLTVGGTADTQYF
TGCGCCAGCAGCCTCACCGTGGGAGGGACCGCAGATACGCAGTATTTT